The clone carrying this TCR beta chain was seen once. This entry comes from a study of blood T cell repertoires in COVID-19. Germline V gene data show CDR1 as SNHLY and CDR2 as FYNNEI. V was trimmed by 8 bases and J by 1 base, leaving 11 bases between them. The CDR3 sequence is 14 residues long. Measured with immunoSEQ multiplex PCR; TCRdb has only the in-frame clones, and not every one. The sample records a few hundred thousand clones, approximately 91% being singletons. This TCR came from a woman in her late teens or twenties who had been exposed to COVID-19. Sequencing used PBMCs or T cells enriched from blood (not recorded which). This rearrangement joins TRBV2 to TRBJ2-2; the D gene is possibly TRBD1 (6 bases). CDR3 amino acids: CASRRQVNTGELFF. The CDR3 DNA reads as TGTGCCAGCCGCCGACAGGTGAACACCGGGGAGCTGTTTTTT.